These 14 T cell receptor beta chains were all obtained from the same sample, sequenced in a study of early T cells in non-severe SARS-CoV-2 infection (dated by TCRdb to the early 2020s). The library was built by means of 5' RACE. These reads were obtained on a NextSeq 500. TCRdb reanalyzed the raw reads on its own, using fastp at Q25 for trimming and MiXCR for clone calling, and kept in-frame beta chains. Entries are consolidated by CDR3 protein sequence, retaining the most common genes and DNA. This sample holds around 84,000 distinct CDR3 sequences; around 14% were observed only once. 6% to 7.5% of the sample is in the top ten clones. The sequenced sample consisted of whole blood. The receptor source for this set is an adult who was a healthcare worker with PCR-confirmed SARS-CoV-2 infection or an uninfected control (not recorded which).

The table lists this clonotype with a few counts. The rearrangement uses TRBV10-3 and TRBJ1-1, with TRBD1 matching 9 bases. Germline assignment: CDR1 ENHRY and CDR2 SYGVKD. This CDR3 is 15 amino acids long. V lost 5 bases and J lost 1; bases outside the gene matches: 5. The CDR3 DNA reads as TGTGCCATCAGTACCGGGACAGGGTCGAACACTGAAGCTTTCTTT. This encodes CAISTGTGSNTEAFF.

This clonotype was detected a few times. V is TRBV3-1 and J is TRBJ2-7; unclear D gene. The CDR3 loop spans 13 amino acids. Germline CDR1 is LGHDT and CDR2 is YNNKEL (reference sequence). V was trimmed by 3 bases and J by 3 bases, leaving 9 bases between them. CDR3 DNA sequence: TGTGCCAGCAGCCATACCTACGGCTACGAGCAGTACTTC. Translating it yields CASSHTYGYEQYF.

This clonotype was seen more than once but under ten times. This chain joins TRBV2 and TRBJ1-4; D possibly corresponds to TRBD1 (6 bases). CDR1 SNHLY and CDR2 FYNNEI come from the germline V gene. V gave up 0 bases and J gave up 7 bases, with 18 bases separating them. CDR3 length equals 17 residues. The CDR3 DNA follows: TGTGCCAGCAGTGAAGCTAAATTAGGGGGAGCGGCTGAAAAACTGTTTTTT. Translation gives CASSEAKLGGAAEKLFF.

The J gene is TRBJ2-7, the V gene TRBV7-9; either TRBD1 or TRBD2 may fit D (5 bases each). CDR1 SEHNR and CDR2 FQNEAQ come from the germline V gene (reference sequence). The CDR3 spans 14 residues. With 1 base removed from V and 6 bases from J, the gap between germline ends came to 13 bases. The CDR3: CASSLGGFVSEQYF. As DNA, the CDR3 is TGTGCCAGCAGCTTAGGGGGGTTTGTATCCGAGCAGTACTTC.

The chain carries TRBV28 and TRBJ1-6; D gene uncertain. The CDR3 totals 15 residues. V was cut by 5 bases and J by 10 bases, with 18 bases left in between. Germline CDR1 reads MDHEN; CDR2 reads SYDVKM. CDR3 in amino acids: CASSDISGGLSPLHF. CDR3 DNA sequence: TGTGCCAGCAGTGATATATCCGGTGGTCTGTCACCCCTCCACTTT.

This clonotype was recorded a few times. V gene TRBV20-1 combines with J gene TRBJ2-7, with D possibly called TRBD1 or TRBD2 (5 bases each). Looked up from germline, CDR1 is DFQATT and CDR2 is SNEGSKA (reference sequence). The CDR3 spans 12 residues. V lost 3 bases and J lost 3, with 9 bases in between. CDR3 in amino acids: CSASGTNYEQYF. Here the CDR3 DNA reads TGCAGTGCTAGCGGGACGAACTACGAGCAGTACTTC.

The V gene is TRBV5-1, the J gene TRBJ1-1; D is undetermined. Germline CDR1 reads SGHRS; CDR2 reads YFSETQ. Trimming left V 5 bases short and J 1 base short, with 6 bases between. The CDR3 totals 12 residues. This CDR3 is CASRRGNTEAFF. The CDR3 region has the DNA TGCGCCAGCAGGCGGGGGAACACTGAAGCTTTCTTT.

This clonotype showed up many times. The chain carries TRBV7-6 and TRBJ2-7; 7 bases fit TRBD1. J was trimmed by 7 bases and V by 5 bases; bases with no gene match: 14. This CDR3 is 15 amino acids long. Germline lookup yields CDR1 SGHVS and CDR2 FNYEAQ. DNA of the CDR3: TGTGCCAGCAGCACCCGACAGGGTCCCCTGGGGGAGCAGTACTTC. Translating gives CASSTRQGPLGEQYF.

The chain employs TRBV27 and TRBJ1-2, with a tentative D call TRBD1 (5 bases). CDR1 is MNHEY, CDR2 SMNVEV, per germline (reference sequence). The CDR3 is 17 residues long. Trimming left V 6 bases short and J 8 bases short, with 28 bases between. CDR3 protein: CASRRGSRDRILRGYTF. DNA for the CDR3: TGTGCCAGCAGACGTGGCAGCCGGGACCGGATCCTTCGGGGCTACACCTTC.

This clonotype appeared once. The gene calls are TRBV7-2 and TRBJ1-1; TRBD1 matches 7 bases. V gave up 4 bases and J gave up 4 bases; unmatched junction bases: 12. The CDR3 has 16 residues. The germline gives CDR1 SGHTA, CDR2 FQGNSA. The CDR3 is CASSYQTGAGGTEAFF. The CDR3, as DNA: TGTGCCAGCAGCTACCAAACAGGGGCAGGAGGCACTGAAGCTTTCTTT.

This clonotype occurred a few times. The V call is TRBV24-1, the J call TRBJ2-3, with D hard to call. The germline V and J ends were trimmed by 7 bases and 0 bases, with 10 bases remaining between them. CDR3 length equals 14 residues. Germline values: CDR1 KGHDR, CDR2 SFDVKD. CDR3 region: CATSKVPSTDTQYF. CDR3 sequence (DNA): TGTGCCACCAGCAAAGTCCCCAGCACAGATACGCAGTATTTT.

This clonotype was seen only a few times. At one boundary the junction diverges from the germline segment, which might be a read error. CDR3 protein: CASNMGQIYNEQFF. The CDR3 DNA sequence: TGTGCGAGTAACATGGGACAGATTTACAATGAGCAGTTCTTC. V is TRBV19 and J is TRBJ2-1; 7 bases map to TRBD1. CDR3 length equals 14 residues. Germline CDR1 LNHDA, CDR2 SQIVND (reference sequence). Full variable domain (outside the CDR3, taken from reference TRBV19 and TRBJ2-1): DGGITQSPKYLFRKEGQNVTLSCEQNLNHDAMYWYRQDPGQGLRLIYYSQIVNDFQKGDIAEGYSVSREKKESFPLTVTSAQKNPTAFYLCASNMGQIYNEQFFGPGTRLTVL.

The genes are TRBV20-1 and TRBJ2-1; 9 bases align to TRBD2. The CDR3 loop spans 15 amino acids. Per germline, CDR1 DFQATT and CDR2 SNEGSKA (reference sequence). With 1 base clipped from V and 10 bases from J, the junction kept 11 bases outside the gene matches. The CDR3 region has the DNA TGCAGTGCTAGAGGGGAAGCGGGAGGCCTTAGGGAGCAGTTCTTC. Translating gives CSARGEAGGLREQFF.

A few counts support this clonotype. V gene TRBV6-6 combines with J gene TRBJ2-1; perhaps TRBD2 as D (7 bases). CDR3 length equals 15 residues. CDR1 is MNHNY and CDR2 is SVGAGI in the germline V gene (reference sequence). Trimming pared 7 bases from V and 3 bases from J, leaving 16 bases between. The CDR3 nucleotides read TGTGCCAGCACCCTAAGGGGGAGGGACTACAATGAGCAGTTCTTC. Translation gives CASTLRGRDYNEQFF.